This T cell receptor beta chain was identified during a study of control samples from healthy donors and cancer patients. This CDR3 has 14 amino acids. V lost 2 bases, J lost 5 bases, and 5 bases stayed unmatched. The germline gives CDR1 MNHEY, CDR2 SVGAGI. Only in-frame clones appear in the TCRdb table, and some are missing; sequencing was by immunoSEQ multiplex PCR. The sample lists about 120,000 clones, about 95% occurring once. The V gene is TRBV6-5, the J gene TRBJ2-5, with 7 nucleotides matching TRBD1. This receptor was taken from a man aged 30 to 45 in good health. Sequences were obtained from blood. The CDR3, as DNA: TGTGCCAGCAGTTACGGGGGACAGCCGGAGACCCAGTACTTC. It translates to CASSYGGQPETQYF.